Sequencing of this T cell receptor (beta chain) was carried out in a study of shared clonotypes between healthy human individuals (dated by TCRdb to 2019 to 2021). General notes on the study: A few men and a couple of women, aged 18 to 49 years, made up the cohort. The study deeply sequenced blood TCR repertoires of five healthy adults to estimate repertoire size and the extent of clonotype sharing between individuals. Leukapheresis yielded between about 0.85 and 9.5 billion PBMCs per donor. To increase sequencing depth and limit assay-specific biases, different laboratories used diverse techniques to prepare libraries and sequence TCR repertoires. Beyond this particular receptor, the publication reports: Pairwise subsampling indicated that sequencing depth was expected to affect the degree of clonotype sharing among donors. Sampling was restricted to blood, and TCR repertoires in tissue are likely to differ from TCR repertoires in blood. Because the study included only a small number of donors, the genetic and exposure-history diversity represented was limited.

Using the deep immunoSEQ assay, multiplex PCR amplified TCR CDR3 regions from genomic DNA. Extracted genomic DNA from each cell subset was spread evenly across all wells of several immunoSEQ 96-well plates, with each plate serving as a replicate. For unsorted PBMC, 250 to 300 ng genomic DNA, equal to roughly 33,000 T cell genomes, was loaded into each replicate PCR. Ten immunoSEQ deep assay plates were used to sequence the unsorted PBMC genomic DNA. Purified libraries were quantified with a Qubit 3.0 fluorometer, sized on a Bioanalyzer 2100, and re-quantified with the KAPA Library Quantification kit. Every immunoSEQ 96-well plate was sequenced on a dedicated single-read 150-cycle Illumina NextSeq 550 flow cell. The original methods were these. Because the immunoSEQ output included only junctional sequences and no quality scores, the filtering could not be the same as the filtering used for full-length reads. To assign V/J genes and CDR3, sequences were annotated against IMGT germline references using PyIR, a Python wrapper for IgBLAST v1.9. Reads were filtered out if the reads had weak V/J assignments (E-value above 1e-6), no CDR3, stop codons, out-of-frame junctions, or ambiguous translated residues. V3J clonotypes were defined as sequences sharing the same inferred V gene, J gene, and CDR3 amino acid sequence. Percentage overlap between repertoires was calculated by dividing the number of shared unique clonotypes by the size of the smaller repertoire. Richness of each repertoire was evaluated using RTK rarefaction, the Chao1 estimator, and Recon v2.1 estimates of unobserved clonotypes. The immuneACCESS repertoire file appears here via TCRdb, limited to in-frame rearrangements. These files lack a portion of the clones; in checked studies, under half of the deficit traces to unresolved V genes, and the cause of the others is not known. V, J and clone size derive from that table, while D and trimming were established from the DNA sequence. The sample yields around 500,000 clones; about 84% were counted once. The leading ten clones occupy more than 9.5% of the sample.

Healthy HIV-negative adults with no recently reported acute infections or vaccinations were included as donors. All donors were Caucasian adults living in Nashville, Tennessee, USA. For unsorted samples, tens of millions of PBMCs were counted, and genomic DNA was extracted using the QIAamp DNA Blood Mini kit. Blood was collected by leukapheresis, and PBMCs were isolated by Ficoll-Histopaque density gradient centrifugation and then cryopreserved in liquid nitrogen vapor phase. A word on this clone: Its target antigen remains unknown. One base away there is no much larger clone; base qualities are not given.

V loses 6 bases of germline sequence and J loses 3 bases, and the interval between the two ends is 5 bases. Per the germline V gene, SNHLY is the CDR1 and FYNNEI is the CDR2. The CDR3, cysteine through phenylalanine, is 12 amino acids long. CDR3 DNA only is kept here, 36 bases in frame from base 1. Sequencing used PBMCs. The chain was built from TRBV2 and TRBJ1-4; the D gene is perhaps TRBD1, from 5 matching bases. The sequence was collected from a woman aged 40 to 49 in good health. Some clones in this sample may be carry-over from other donors' samples. The nucleotide sequence is given as TGTGCCAGCAGCAGGGCTAATGAAAAACTGTTTTTT. It translates as CASSRANEKLFF.